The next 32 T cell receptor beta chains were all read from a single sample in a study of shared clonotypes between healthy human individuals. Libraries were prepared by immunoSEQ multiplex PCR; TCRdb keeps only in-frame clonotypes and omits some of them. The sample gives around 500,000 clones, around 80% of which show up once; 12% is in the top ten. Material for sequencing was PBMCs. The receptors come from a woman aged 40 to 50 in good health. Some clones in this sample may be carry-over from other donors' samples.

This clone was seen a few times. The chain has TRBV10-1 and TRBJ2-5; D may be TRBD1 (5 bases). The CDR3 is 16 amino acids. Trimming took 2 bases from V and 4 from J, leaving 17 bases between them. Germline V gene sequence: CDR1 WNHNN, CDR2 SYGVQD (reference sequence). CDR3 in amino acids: CASSEGGAGTAETQYF. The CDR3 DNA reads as TGCGCCAGCAGTGAGGGTGGGGCAGGTACGGCAGAGACCCAGTACTTC.

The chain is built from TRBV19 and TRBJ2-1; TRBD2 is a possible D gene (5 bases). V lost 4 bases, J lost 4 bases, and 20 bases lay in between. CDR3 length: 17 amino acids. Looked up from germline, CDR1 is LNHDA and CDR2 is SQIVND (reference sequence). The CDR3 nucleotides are TGTGCCAGTAGTACCCAGGACTGGCTCTCTCTTTACAATGAGCAGTTCTTC. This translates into CASSTQDWLSLYNEQFF.

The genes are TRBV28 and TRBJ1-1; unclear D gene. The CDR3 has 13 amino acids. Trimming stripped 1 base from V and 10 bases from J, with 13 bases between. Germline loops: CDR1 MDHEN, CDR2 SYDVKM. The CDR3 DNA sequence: TGTGCCAGCAGTTTATTTAAACCCCCAGGAGCTTTCTTT. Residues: CASSLFKPPGAFF.

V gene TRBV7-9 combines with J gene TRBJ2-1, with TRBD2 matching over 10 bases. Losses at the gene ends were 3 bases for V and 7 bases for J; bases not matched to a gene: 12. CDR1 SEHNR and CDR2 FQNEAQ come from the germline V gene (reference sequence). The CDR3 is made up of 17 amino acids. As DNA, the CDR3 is TGTGCCAGCAGCTTGTCGCCGGGAGCGGGAGGGGGGAATGAGCAGTTCTTC. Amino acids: CASSLSPGAGGGNEQFF.

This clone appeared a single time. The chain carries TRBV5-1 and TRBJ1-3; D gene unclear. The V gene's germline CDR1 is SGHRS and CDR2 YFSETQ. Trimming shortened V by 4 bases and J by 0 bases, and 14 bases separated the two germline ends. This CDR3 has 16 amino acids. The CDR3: CASSPERTDSGNTIYF. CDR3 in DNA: TGCGCCAGCAGCCCCGAGCGGACGGACTCTGGAAACACCATATATTTT.

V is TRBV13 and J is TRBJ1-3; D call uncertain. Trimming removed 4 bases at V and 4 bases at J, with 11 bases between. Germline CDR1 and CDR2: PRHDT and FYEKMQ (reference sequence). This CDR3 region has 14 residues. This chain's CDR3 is CASSSRSEGNTIYF. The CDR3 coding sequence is TGTGCCAGCAGCTCACGTTCGGAGGGAAACACCATATATTTT. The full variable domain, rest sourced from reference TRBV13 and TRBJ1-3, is AAGVIQSPRHLIKEKRETATLKCYPIPRHDTVYWYQQGPGQDPQFLISFYEKMQSDKGSIPDRFSAQQFSDYHSELNMSSLELGDSALYFCASSSRSEGNTIYFGEGSWLTVV.

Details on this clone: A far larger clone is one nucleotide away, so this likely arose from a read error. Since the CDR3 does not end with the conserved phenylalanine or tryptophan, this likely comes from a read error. In nucleotides, the CDR3 is TGTGCCAGCAGTTACTCGAGCAGTCCAAATCAGCCCCAGCATCTT. This codes for CASSYSSSPNQPQHL. The V call is TRBV6-6, the J call TRBJ1-5; the D is unclear. Trimming shortened V by 0 bases and J by 4 bases, and 10 bases separated the two germline ends. This CDR3 contains 15 residues. Looked up from germline, CDR1 is MNHNY and CDR2 is SVGAGI (reference sequence).

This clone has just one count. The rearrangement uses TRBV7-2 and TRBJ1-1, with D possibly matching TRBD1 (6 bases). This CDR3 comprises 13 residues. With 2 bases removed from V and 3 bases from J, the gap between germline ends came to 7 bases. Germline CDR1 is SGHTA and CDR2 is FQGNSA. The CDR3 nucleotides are TGTGCCAGCAGCTTAAAGGGGGACACTGAAGCTTTCTTT. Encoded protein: CASSLKGDTEAFF.

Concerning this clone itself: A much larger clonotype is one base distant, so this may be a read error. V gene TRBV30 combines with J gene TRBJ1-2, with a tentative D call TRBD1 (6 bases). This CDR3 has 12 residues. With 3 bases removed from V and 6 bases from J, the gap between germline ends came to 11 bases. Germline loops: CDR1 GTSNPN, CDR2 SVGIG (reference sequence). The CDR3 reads CAWRWAGDGYTF. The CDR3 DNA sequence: TGTGCCTGGAGGTGGGCAGGGGATGGCTACACCTTC.

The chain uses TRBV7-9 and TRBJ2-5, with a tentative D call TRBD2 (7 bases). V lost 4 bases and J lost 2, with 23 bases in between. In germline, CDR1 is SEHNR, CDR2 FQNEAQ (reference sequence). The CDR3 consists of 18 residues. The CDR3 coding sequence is TGTGCCAGCAGCTCGGGGTGGGGGCTAGCGGAGTTACAAGAGACCCAGTACTTC. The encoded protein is CASSSGWGLAELQETQYF.

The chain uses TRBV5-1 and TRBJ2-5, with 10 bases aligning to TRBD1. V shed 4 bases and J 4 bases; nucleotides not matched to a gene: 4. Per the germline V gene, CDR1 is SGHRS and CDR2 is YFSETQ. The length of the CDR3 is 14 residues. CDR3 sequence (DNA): TGCGCCAGCAGCGCGGGACAGGGGCCAGAGACCCAGTACTTC. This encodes CASSAGQGPETQYF.

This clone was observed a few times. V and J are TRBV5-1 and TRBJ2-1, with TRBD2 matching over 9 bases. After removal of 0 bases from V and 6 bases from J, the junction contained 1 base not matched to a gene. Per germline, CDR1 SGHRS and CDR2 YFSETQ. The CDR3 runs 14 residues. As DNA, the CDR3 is TGCGCCAGCAGCTTGGTACTAGCGGGCAATGAGCAGTTCTTC. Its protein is CASSLVLAGNEQFF.

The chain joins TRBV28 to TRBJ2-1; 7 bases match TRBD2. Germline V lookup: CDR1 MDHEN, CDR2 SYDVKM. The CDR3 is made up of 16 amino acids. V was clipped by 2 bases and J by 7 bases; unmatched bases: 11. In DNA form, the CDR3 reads TGTGCCAGCAGTTTAATCCGGCGGGAGATTCCTAATGAGCAGTTCTTC. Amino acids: CASSLIRREIPNEQFF.

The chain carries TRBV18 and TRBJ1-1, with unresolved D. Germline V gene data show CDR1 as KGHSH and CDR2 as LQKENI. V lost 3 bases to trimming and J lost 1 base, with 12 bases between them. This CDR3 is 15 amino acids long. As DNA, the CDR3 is TGTGCCAGCTCACCCATGGGTGGGGAGAACACTGAAGCTTTCTTT. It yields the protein CASSPMGGENTEAFF.

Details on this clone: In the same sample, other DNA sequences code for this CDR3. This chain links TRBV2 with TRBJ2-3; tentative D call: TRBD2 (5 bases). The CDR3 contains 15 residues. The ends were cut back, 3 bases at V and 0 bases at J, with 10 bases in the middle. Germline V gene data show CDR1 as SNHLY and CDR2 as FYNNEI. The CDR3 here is CASSDGGGSTDTQYF. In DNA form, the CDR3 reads TGTGCCAGCAGTGATGGTGGCGGGAGCACAGATACGCAGTATTTT. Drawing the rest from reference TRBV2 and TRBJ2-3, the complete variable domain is EPEVTQTPSHQVTQMGQEVILRCVPISNHLYFYWYRQILGQKVEFLVSFYNNEISEKSEIFDDQFSVERPDGSNFTLKIRSTKLEDSAMYFCASSDGGGSTDTQYFGPGTRLTVL.

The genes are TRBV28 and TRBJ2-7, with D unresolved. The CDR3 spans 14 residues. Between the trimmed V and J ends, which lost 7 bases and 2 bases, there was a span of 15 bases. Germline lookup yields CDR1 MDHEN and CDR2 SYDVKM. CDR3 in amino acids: CASTLERRTYEQYF. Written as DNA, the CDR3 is TGTGCCAGCACACTTGAAAGACGCACCTACGAGCAGTACTTC.

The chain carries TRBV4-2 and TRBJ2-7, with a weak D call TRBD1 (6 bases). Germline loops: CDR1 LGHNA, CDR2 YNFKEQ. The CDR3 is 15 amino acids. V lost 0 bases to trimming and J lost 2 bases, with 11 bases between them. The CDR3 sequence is CASSQDAQGTYEQYF. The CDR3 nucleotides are TGTGCCAGCAGCCAAGATGCCCAGGGGACCTACGAGCAGTACTTC.

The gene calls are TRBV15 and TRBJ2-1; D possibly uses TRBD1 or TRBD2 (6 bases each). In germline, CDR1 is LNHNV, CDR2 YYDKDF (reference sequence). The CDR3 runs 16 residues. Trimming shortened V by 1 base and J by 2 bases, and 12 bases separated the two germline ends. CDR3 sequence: CATSRGPGAAYNEQFF. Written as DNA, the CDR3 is TGTGCCACCAGCAGAGGCCCGGGGGCAGCCTACAATGAGCAGTTCTTC.

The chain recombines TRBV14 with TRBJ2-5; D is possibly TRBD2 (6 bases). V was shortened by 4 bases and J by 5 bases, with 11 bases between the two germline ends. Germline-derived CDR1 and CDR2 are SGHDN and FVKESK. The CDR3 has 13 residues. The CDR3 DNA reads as TGTGCCAGCAGCCCTCACGGAGGGGAGACCCAGTACTTC. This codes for CASSPHGGETQYF.

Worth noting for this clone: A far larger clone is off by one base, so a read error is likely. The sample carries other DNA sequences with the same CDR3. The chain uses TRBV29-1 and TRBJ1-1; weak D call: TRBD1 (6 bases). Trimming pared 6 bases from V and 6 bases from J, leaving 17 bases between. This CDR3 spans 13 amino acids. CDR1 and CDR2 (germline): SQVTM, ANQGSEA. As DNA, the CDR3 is TGCAGCGTCGTTAGGACAGAGGGCTCTGAAGCTTTCTTT. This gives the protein CSVVRTEGSEAFF.

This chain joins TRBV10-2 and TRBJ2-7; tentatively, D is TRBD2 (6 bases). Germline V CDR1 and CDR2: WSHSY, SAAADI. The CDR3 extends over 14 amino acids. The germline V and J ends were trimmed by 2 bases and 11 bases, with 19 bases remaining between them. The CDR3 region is CASSEIGDSGEKYF. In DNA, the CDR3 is TGCGCCAGCAGTGAGATTGGTGATAGCGGTGAGAAGTACTTC.

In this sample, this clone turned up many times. The CDR3: CASSVMSGFYNEQFF. In DNA form, the CDR3 reads TGTGCCAGCAGCGTAATGTCAGGCTTCTACAATGAGCAGTTCTTC. The chain recombines TRBV9 with TRBJ2-1; D is uncertain. Germline values: CDR1 SGDLS, CDR2 YYNGEE. The CDR3 has 15 residues. The V and J ends lost 1 base and 3 bases respectively, with 11 bases between them.

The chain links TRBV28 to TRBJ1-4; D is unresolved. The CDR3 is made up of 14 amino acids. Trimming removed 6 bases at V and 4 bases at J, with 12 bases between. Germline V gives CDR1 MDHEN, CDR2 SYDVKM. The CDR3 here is CASSTGPNNEKLFF. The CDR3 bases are TGTGCCAGCAGCACCGGGCCTAATAATGAAAAACTGTTTTTT.

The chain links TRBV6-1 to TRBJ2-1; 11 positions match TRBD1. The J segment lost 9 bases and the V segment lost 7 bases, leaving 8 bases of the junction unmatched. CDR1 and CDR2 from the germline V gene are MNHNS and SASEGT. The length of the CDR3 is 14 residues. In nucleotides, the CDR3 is TGTGCCAGCATTCCGGGACAGGGGGTTGGTGAGCAGTTCTTC. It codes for CASIPGQGVGEQFF.

The CDR3 DNA is TGTGCCAGTAGTATCCCAGGACAGGGTTCAACAGATACGCAGTATTTT. Protein: CASSIPGQGSTDTQYF. This sequence joins TRBV19 and TRBJ2-3; the match to TRBD1 covers 8 bases. V dropped 3 bases and J dropped 3; count of bases not matched to a gene: 8. The CDR3 is 16 amino acids. Germline CDR1 LNHDA, CDR2 SQIVND (reference sequence). The complete variable domain, with remaining parts taken from reference TRBV19 and TRBJ2-3, reads DGGITQSPKYLFRKEGQNVTLSCEQNLNHDAMYWYRQDPGQGLRLIYYSQIVNDFQKGDIAEGYSVSREKKESFPLTVTSAQKNPTAFYLCASSIPGQGSTDTQYFGPGTRLTVL.

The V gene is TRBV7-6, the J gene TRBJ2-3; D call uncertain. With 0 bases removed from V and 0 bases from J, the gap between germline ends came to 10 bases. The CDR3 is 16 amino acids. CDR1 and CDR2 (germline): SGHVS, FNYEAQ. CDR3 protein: CASSLATISSTDTQYF. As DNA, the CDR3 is TGTGCCAGCAGCTTAGCGACGATATCTAGCACAGATACGCAGTATTTT.

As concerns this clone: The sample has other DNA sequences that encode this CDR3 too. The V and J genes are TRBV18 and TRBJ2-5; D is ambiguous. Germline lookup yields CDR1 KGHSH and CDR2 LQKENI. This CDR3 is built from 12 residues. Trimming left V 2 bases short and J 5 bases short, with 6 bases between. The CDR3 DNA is TGTGCCAGCTCACCAGGGCGGGAGACCCAGTACTTC. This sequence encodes CASSPGRETQYF.

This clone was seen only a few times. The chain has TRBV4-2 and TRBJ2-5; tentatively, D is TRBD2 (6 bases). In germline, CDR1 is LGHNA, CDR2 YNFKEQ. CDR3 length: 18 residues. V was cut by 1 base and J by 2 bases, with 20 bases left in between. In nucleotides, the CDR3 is TGTGCCAGCAGCCAAGTCGTGGAGGGAGGAGGGGAGCAAGAGACCCAGTACTTC. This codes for CASSQVVEGGGEQETQYF.

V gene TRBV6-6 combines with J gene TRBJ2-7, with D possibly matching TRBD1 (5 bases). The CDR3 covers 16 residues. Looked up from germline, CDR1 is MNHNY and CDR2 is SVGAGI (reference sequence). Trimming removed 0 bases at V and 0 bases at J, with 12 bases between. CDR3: CASSYSRRGSSYEQYF. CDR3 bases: TGTGCCAGCAGTTACTCGCGAAGGGGCAGCTCCTACGAGCAGTACTTC.

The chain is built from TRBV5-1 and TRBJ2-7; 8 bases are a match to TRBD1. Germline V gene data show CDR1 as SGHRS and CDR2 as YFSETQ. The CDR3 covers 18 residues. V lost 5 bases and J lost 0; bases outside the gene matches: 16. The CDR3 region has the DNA TGCGCCAGCAGTTGGGGCAGGGGGCTAGACCCAAGCTCCTACGAGCAGTACTTC. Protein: CASSWGRGLDPSSYEQYF. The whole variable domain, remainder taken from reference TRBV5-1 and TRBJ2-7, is KAGVTQTPRYLIKTRGQQVTLSCSPISGHRSVSWYQQTPGQGLQFLFEYFSETQRNKGNFPGRFSGRQFSNSRSEMNVSTLELGDSALYLCASSWGRGLDPSSYEQYFGPGTRLTVT.

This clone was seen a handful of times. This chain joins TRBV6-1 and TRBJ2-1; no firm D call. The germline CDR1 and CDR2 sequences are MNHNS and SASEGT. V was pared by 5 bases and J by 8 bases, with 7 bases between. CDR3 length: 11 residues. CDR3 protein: CASSLSYEQFF. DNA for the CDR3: TGTGCCAGCAGTCTTTCCTATGAGCAGTTCTTC.

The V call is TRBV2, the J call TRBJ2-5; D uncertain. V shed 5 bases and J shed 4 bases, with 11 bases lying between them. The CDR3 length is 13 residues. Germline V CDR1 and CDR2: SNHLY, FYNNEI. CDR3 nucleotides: TGTGCCAGCAGTTCCGAAGGACCAGAGACCCAGTACTTC. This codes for CASSSEGPETQYF.